This entry concerns a single TCR beta chain. Antigen: not known. The source of the sample is a study of cytotoxic CD8 clonotypes in ibrutinib-treated CLL. About the research overall: Timing of response sample collection was a median around twelve months after treatment start, with a range of 6 to 36.

Sequencing used immunoSEQ multiplex PCR; TCRdb keeps in-frame clones, though not all of them. The sample contains tens of thousands of clones, roughly 49% of which appear only once. Libraries of TCR beta were made from approximately 1.9 micrograms of genomic DNA that came from cryopreserved PBMCs. Study-level findings and limits: Clonality grew at ibrutinib response; at progression, it decreased back toward baseline.

V gave up 8 bases and J gave up 8 bases, with 15 bases separating them. Germline lookup yields CDR1 SEHNR and CDR2 FQNEAQ (reference sequence). This CDR3 spans 12 amino acids. The sample in question was PBMCs, obtained before ibrutinib treatment. The genes are TRBV7-9 and TRBJ1-2, with a tentative D call TRBD1 (6 bases). This receptor was obtained from a human donor with chronic lymphocytic leukemia. The chain's CDR3 is CASLGRGHGYTF. The DNA of the CDR3 is TGTGCCAGCCTCGGCAGGGGTCACGGCTACACCTTC.